This T cell receptor beta chain came from a study of blood T cell repertoires in COVID-19. At the level of the study: The United States, Italy and Spain were the sources of the acute and convalescent COVID-19 samples. In each case, the material was cDNA or gDNA derived from T cells, B-cell-depleted T cells, or PBMCs.

This clone was detected a few times. The CDR3 totals 14 residues. V gave up 6 bases and J gave up 2 bases, with 12 bases separating them. Germline V gene data show CDR1 as ENHRY and CDR2 as SYGVKD. Authors' methods: Estimation of nucleated cell counts was performed using reference gene primer amplification. Using immunoSEQ multiplex PCR, the repertoire was profiled, and TCRdb retains in-frame clones only, with some absent. That table supplies the V and J calls and clone size; D and trimming were determined from the DNA. The sample holds some 130,000 clones, over 60% seen once. The J gene is TRBJ2-3, the V gene TRBV10-3, with D tentatively TRBD2 (6 bases). This receptor was obtained from a woman aged 70-85 years with acute or convalescent COVID-19. Sample: peripheral blood. The CDR3 loop reads CAIRRDGSTDTQYF. In nucleotides, the CDR3 is TGTGCCATCAGGCGGGACGGATCCACAGATACGCAGTATTTT.